The 27 T cell receptor beta chains given below trace back to one sample, sequenced in a study of cytomegalovirus exposure and HLA in healthy donors. PCR involved 60 Vbeta and 13 Jbeta primers. Repertoires were generated with immunoSEQ multiplex PCR, while TCRdb's copy carries only in-frame clones and drops some. Of some 150,000 clones in the sample, 80% to 90% were seen once. The sample consisted of PBMCs. These receptors originate from a woman between 25 and 40 years old in good health and CMV-seronegative.

This clone showed up just once. Other DNA variants within this sample encode the same CDR3. The V gene is TRBV5-1, the J gene TRBJ1-2, with D possibly TRBD1 on 6 matching bases. Germline assignment: CDR1 SGHRS and CDR2 YFSETQ. V lost 0 bases, J lost 0 bases, and 6 bases lay in between. The CDR3 totals 14 residues. The DNA of the CDR3 is TGCGCCAGCAGCTTGGGGACAGCTAACTATGGCTACACCTTC. It specifies CASSLGTANYGYTF.

V gene TRBV28 combines with J gene TRBJ2-3; TRBD2 matches 11 bases. With 5 bases clipped from V and 6 bases from J, the junction kept 7 bases outside the gene matches. Germline V CDR1 and CDR2: MDHEN, SYDVKM. This CDR3 has 15 amino acids. CDR3 sequence: CASSELAGGVDTQYF. DNA for the CDR3: TGTGCCAGCAGTGAGCTAGCGGGAGGTGTGGATACGCAGTATTTT.

The V call is TRBV28, the J call TRBJ1-6; D is unresolved. Germline lookup yields CDR1 MDHEN and CDR2 SYDVKM. CDR3 size: 13 residues. Trimming stripped 6 bases from V and 11 bases from J, with 14 bases between. CDR3 coding DNA: TGTGCCAGCAGCTGGCGGATCGCCCCACCCCTCCACTTT. Translating it yields CASSWRIAPPLHF. Full variable domain (outside the CDR3, taken from reference TRBV28 and TRBJ1-6): DVKVTQSSRYLVKRTGEKVFLECVQDMDHENMFWYRQDPGLGLRLIYFSYDVKMKEKGDIPEGYSVSREKKERFSLILESASTNQTSMYLCASSWRIAPPLHFGNGTRLTVT.

V usage is TRBV7-9 and J usage is TRBJ2-3; D is ambiguous. The V gene lost 1 base and the J gene lost 2 bases, with 10 bases spanning the gap. Germline V gives CDR1 SEHNR, CDR2 FQNEAQ (reference sequence). The CDR3 runs to 15 residues. Here the CDR3 reads CASSLGTMNTDTQYF. CDR3 DNA: TGTGCCAGCAGCTTAGGTACTATGAACACAGATACGCAGTATTTT.

The gene calls are TRBV7-6 and TRBJ1-5, with 7 positions matching TRBD1. With V trimmed by 1 base and J by 1 base, 4 bases remained unmatched. Per germline, CDR1 SGHVS and CDR2 FNYEAQ. The CDR3 is 16 residues long. The CDR3 loop is CASSLGQGESNQPQHF. The CDR3 coding sequence is TGTGCCAGCAGCTTAGGACAGGGCGAGAGCAATCAGCCCCAGCATTTT.

The chain recombines TRBV7-9 with TRBJ1-1; a possible D gene is TRBD1 (5 bases). V lost 4 bases, J lost 4 bases, and 10 bases lay in between. The CDR3 contains 13 residues. Germline assignment: CDR1 SEHNR and CDR2 FQNEAQ (reference sequence). The CDR3 bases are TGTGCCAGCAGCTCCCTTGGGGCCACTGAAGCTTTCTTT. Amino acids: CASSSLGATEAFF.

The chain is built from TRBV10-2 and TRBJ2-7, with no clear D. Germline loops: CDR1 WSHSY, CDR2 SAAADI. CDR3 size: 12 residues. Trimming stripped 6 bases from V and 3 bases from J, with 9 bases between. The CDR3 nucleotides are TGCGCCAGCAGCTCGTCGGGCTACGAGCAGTACTTC. Its translation is CASSSSGYEQYF.

This chain uses TRBV11-2 with TRBJ2-2, with TRBD2 identical over 11 bases. Trimming removed 0 bases from V and 4 bases from J; junction bases left unmatched: 4. Per germline, CDR1 SGHAT and CDR2 FQNNGV. The CDR3 spans 17 residues. The CDR3, as DNA: TGTGCCAGCAGCTTAGAGTCTCTAGCGGGGGGCACCGGGGAGCTGTTTTTT. Translation gives CASSLESLAGGTGELFF.

V is TRBV10-3 and J is TRBJ2-7, with TRBD2 matching 15 bases. There are 16 residues in the CDR3. The germline V gene encodes CDR1 ENHRY and CDR2 SYGVKD. V lost 6 bases, J lost 2 bases, and 5 bases stayed unmatched. In DNA, the CDR3 is TGTGCCATCAGCGGGACTAGCGGGAGGACCGCCTACGAGCAGTACTTC. Its translation is CAISGTSGRTAYEQYF.

This chain links TRBV11-2 with TRBJ1-1; 10 bases agree with TRBD1. Germline-derived CDR1 and CDR2 are SGHAT and FQNNGV. The V segment lost 4 bases and the J segment 10 bases; nucleotides outside the gene matches: 9. This CDR3 has 14 residues. The CDR3: CASSSTGGQNGAFF. The CDR3 DNA sequence: TGTGCCAGCAGCTCGACAGGGGGCCAAAACGGAGCTTTCTTT. Based on the CDR3 plus reference TRBV11-2 and TRBJ1-1, the full variable domain is EAGVAQSPRYKIIEKRQSVAFWCNPISGHATLYWYQQILGQGPKLLIQFQNNGVVDDSQLPKDRFSAERLKGVDSTLKIQPAKLEDSAVYLCASSSTGGQNGAFFGQGTRLTVV.

The chain combines TRBV11-3 with TRBJ2-1, with 9 positions matching TRBD2. In germline, CDR1 is SGHNT, CDR2 YENEEA. J lost 9 bases, V lost 5 bases, and 8 bases had no gene match. The CDR3 consists of 14 residues. The DNA of the CDR3 is TGTGCCAGCAGCCGCGGACTAGCGATTAGTGAGCAGTTCTTC. Amino acids: CASSRGLAISEQFF. The full variable domain, in which reference TRBV11-3 and TRBJ2-1 provide the parts outside the CDR3, is EAGVVQSPRYKIIEKKQPVAFWCNPISGHNTLYWYLQNLGQGPELLIRYENEEAVDDSQLPKDRFSAERLKGVDSTLKIQPAELGDSAVYLCASSRGLAISEQFFGPGTRLTVL.

The chain uses TRBV30 and TRBJ2-5, with 7 bases that match TRBD1. Gene TRBJ2-7 matches the end of the DNA better, so the J call may be wrong. Per the germline V gene, CDR1 is GTSNPN and CDR2 is SVGIG (reference sequence). This CDR3 region has 13 residues. The CDR3 nucleotides read TGTGCCTGGAGTTGGGCAGGGGGCTACGAGCAGTACTTC. Its translation is CAWSWAGGYEQYF.

This chain connects TRBV4-2 to TRBJ1-3; possibly TRBD1 for D (5 bases). This CDR3 region has 14 residues. The V gene's germline CDR1 is LGHNA and CDR2 YNFKEQ. Trimming took 3 bases from V and 10 from J, leaving 16 bases between them. CDR3 DNA: TGTGCCAGCAGCCAGGGCCTCGGGGACTGGACCATATATTTT. Its protein product is CASSQGLGDWTIYF.

The chain uses TRBV7-8 and TRBJ2-7; TRBD1 might be the D (6 bases). Germline CDR1 and CDR2: SGHVS and FQNEAQ. V was cut by 5 bases and J by 5 bases, with 16 bases left in between. This CDR3 spans 14 amino acids. The CDR3 sequence is CASSIPVGADEQYF. As DNA, the CDR3 is TGTGCCAGCAGCATCCCGGTGGGGGCCGACGAGCAGTACTTC.

The gene calls are TRBV4-3 and TRBJ1-4; 9 bases are shared with TRBD1. Germline V gene sequence: CDR1 LGHNA, CDR2 YSLEER. V dropped 2 bases and J dropped 8; count of bases not matched to a gene: 3. The CDR3 covers 14 residues. This CDR3 is CASSQTGGREKLFF. CDR3 DNA: TGCGCCAGCAGCCAAACAGGGGGCCGCGAAAAACTGTTTTTT.

The V call is TRBV28, the J call TRBJ2-7; a weak D match, TRBD2 (6 bases). The V and J ends lost 2 bases and 5 bases respectively, with 16 bases between them. The CDR3 totals 15 residues. CDR1 is MDHEN and CDR2 is SYDVKM in the germline V gene. CDR3 region: CASSLELAGQDEQYF. The CDR3 DNA sequence: TGTGCCAGCAGTTTAGAACTAGCCGGCCAAGACGAGCAGTACTTC.

This chain links TRBV5-1 with TRBJ2-7; tentative D call: TRBD1 (5 bases). The CDR3 totals 17 residues. The V gene's germline CDR1 is SGHRS and CDR2 YFSETQ. Trimming removed 0 bases at V and 4 bases at J, with 20 bases between. The CDR3: CASSLAPIDGATYEQYF. CDR3 bases: TGCGCCAGCAGCTTGGCCCCGATTGATGGGGCGACGTACGAGCAGTACTTC.

V gene TRBV10-3 combines with J gene TRBJ1-4; TRBD1 aligns across 8 bases. The germline CDR1 and CDR2 sequences are ENHRY and SYGVKD. This CDR3 has 14 amino acids. Trimming at V came to 5 bases and at J to 5 bases, leaving 4 bases not matched to a gene. The chain's CDR3 is CAISSTGGNEKLFF. Written as DNA, the CDR3 is TGTGCCATCAGTAGCACAGGGGGGAATGAAAAACTGTTTTTT.

The V call is TRBV19, the J call TRBJ2-7, with TRBD2 matching 9 bases. V trimming: 6 bases; J trimming: 3 bases; junction bases outside the gene matches: 6. Germline lookup yields CDR1 LNHDA and CDR2 SQIVND (reference sequence). This CDR3 is built from 14 residues. The CDR3 nucleotides read TGTGCCAGTAGCTTAGCGGGGGCGGTCTACGAGCAGTACTTC. Translation: CASSLAGAVYEQYF.

The rearrangement joins TRBV6-5 to TRBJ2-7, with unresolved D. The length of the CDR3 is 14 residues. Germline CDR1 reads MNHEY; CDR2 reads SVGAGI. V lost 5 bases and J lost 6, with 17 bases in between. The CDR3 DNA reads as TGTGCCAGCAGTACCCCTAGAGGCCTAAGCGAGCAGTACTTC. Its translation is CASSTPRGLSEQYF.

The V gene is TRBV7-9, the J gene TRBJ1-3, with 8 bases that match TRBD1. The germline V gene has CDR1 SEHNR and CDR2 FQNEAQ (reference sequence). The CDR3 consists of 17 residues. With V trimmed by 5 bases and J by 1 base, 10 bases remained unmatched. The DNA for the CDR3 is TGTGCCAGCAGCCCTACCCCTGGACAGGGTTCTGGAAACACCATATATTTT. This translates into CASSPTPGQGSGNTIYF.

V and J are TRBV7-9 and TRBJ2-1; D perhaps matches TRBD1 (6 bases). V shed 5 bases and J shed 5 bases, with 19 bases lying between them. The CDR3 covers 16 residues. Germline CDR1 reads SEHNR; CDR2 reads FQNEAQ (reference sequence). The DNA for the CDR3 is TGTGCCAGCAGCGACGTACAGGGAAGATTGGACAATGAGCAGTTCTTC. It is translated as CASSDVQGRLDNEQFF.

The rearrangement joins TRBV2 to TRBJ1-6; 7 positions match TRBD1. The CDR3 runs 15 residues. Unmatched junction bases numbered 6, after V lost 4 bases and J lost 6 bases. The V gene's germline CDR1 is SNHLY and CDR2 FYNNEI. The CDR3 sequence: CASSGQGIGNSPLHF. DNA of the CDR3: TGTGCCAGCAGTGGACAGGGTATCGGTAATTCACCCCTCCACTTT. The complete variable domain, with remaining parts taken from reference TRBV2 and TRBJ1-6, reads EPEVTQTPSHQVTQMGQEVILRCVPISNHLYFYWYRQILGQKVEFLVSFYNNEISEKSEIFDDQFSVERPDGSNFTLKIRSTKLEDSAMYFCASSGQGIGNSPLHFGNGTRLTVT.

This rearrangement joins TRBV28 to TRBJ2-1; 12 nucleotides match TRBD2. The V gene end was trimmed by 6 bases and the J gene end by 5 bases; junction bases not matched to a gene: 8. The germline CDR1 and CDR2 sequences are MDHEN and SYDVKM. There are 16 residues in the CDR3. The CDR3 DNA follows: TGTGCCAGCAGCCTCGGACTAGCGGGGACGAACAATGAGCAGTTCTTC. It yields the protein CASSLGLAGTNNEQFF.

The V call is TRBV7-2, the J call TRBJ1-6, with unresolved D. This CDR3 spans 15 amino acids. Deletions cut 1 base from V and 8 bases from J, with 12 bases between. Germline lookup yields CDR1 SGHTA and CDR2 FQGNSA. CDR3: CASSLEYGGDSPLHF. The CDR3, as DNA: TGTGCCAGCAGCTTAGAATATGGAGGAGATTCACCCCTCCACTTT.

The chain uses TRBV15 and TRBJ2-3; no clear D. Germline assignment: CDR1 LNHNV and CDR2 YYDKDF (reference sequence). The CDR3 spans 15 residues. Trimming cost V 4 bases and J 2 bases, with 13 bases left between them. The CDR3 sequence is CATSMLDFNTDTQYF. The CDR3 DNA follows: TGTGCCACCAGCATGCTAGATTTCAACACAGATACGCAGTATTTT.

The chain uses TRBV19 and TRBJ2-1, with 11 bases lining up with TRBD2. Unmatched junction bases numbered 0, after V lost 1 base and J lost 1 base. Germline values: CDR1 LNHDA, CDR2 SQIVND (reference sequence). The CDR3 covers 16 residues. The CDR3 DNA follows: TGTGCCAGTAGTATAGCTAGCGGGGGGTCCTACAATGAGCAGTTCTTC. It yields the protein CASSIASGGSYNEQFF.